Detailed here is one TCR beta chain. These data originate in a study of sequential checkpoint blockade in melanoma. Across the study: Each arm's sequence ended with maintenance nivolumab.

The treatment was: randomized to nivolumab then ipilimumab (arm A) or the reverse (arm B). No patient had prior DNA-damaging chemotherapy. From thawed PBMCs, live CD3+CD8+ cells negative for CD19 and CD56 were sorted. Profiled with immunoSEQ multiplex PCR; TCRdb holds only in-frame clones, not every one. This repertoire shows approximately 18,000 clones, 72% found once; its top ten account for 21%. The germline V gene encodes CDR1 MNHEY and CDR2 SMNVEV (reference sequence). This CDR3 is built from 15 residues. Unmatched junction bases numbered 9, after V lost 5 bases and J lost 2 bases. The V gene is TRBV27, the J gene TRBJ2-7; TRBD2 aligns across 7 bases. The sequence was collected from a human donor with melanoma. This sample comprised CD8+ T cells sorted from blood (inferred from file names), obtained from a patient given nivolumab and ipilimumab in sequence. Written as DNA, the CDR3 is TGTGCCAGCAGTCCCCAGGCTAGCGGTGCCTACGAGCAGTACTTC. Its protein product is CASSPQASGAYEQYF.